Listed here are 20 T cell receptor beta chains from one sample, sequenced in a study of shared clonotypes between healthy human individuals. The method was immunoSEQ multiplex PCR; TCRdb's version includes in-frame clones alone and lacks a portion of them. Among around 640,000 clones, about 96% were seen once, and the ten largest hold approximately 0.1%. CD45RO-negative, CCR7-selected cells formed the naive CD8 fraction, which excluded terminally differentiated effector memory CD45RA+ cells. The specimen was naive CD8+ T cells sorted from blood. These receptors came from a woman in her 30s in good health.

This chain connects TRBV19 to TRBJ2-1; 9 nucleotides line up with TRBD1. The CDR3 is 13 residues long. Losses at the gene ends were 6 bases for V and 8 bases for J; bases not matched to a gene: 5. Germline V gene lookup returns CDR1 LNHDA and CDR2 SQIVND (reference sequence). The CDR3 sequence: CASRKDRGHEQFF. CDR3 nucleotides: TGTGCCAGTAGGAAGGACAGGGGCCATGAGCAGTTCTTC.

The chain combines TRBV6-4 with TRBJ2-2, with D maybe TRBD1 (6 bases). The CDR3 length is 14 residues. CDR1 and CDR2 (germline): MRHNA, SNTAGT. The V end lost 4 bases, the J end lost 3 bases, and 9 bases lay between the germline ends. The CDR3 DNA follows: TGTGCCAGCAGTGCGACAGGAGACACCGGGGAGCTGTTTTTT. This codes for CASSATGDTGELFF.

V and J are TRBV28 and TRBJ2-1; a possible D gene is TRBD1 (5 bases). This CDR3 spans 14 amino acids. CDR1 MDHEN and CDR2 SYDVKM come from the germline V gene. V was trimmed by 10 bases and J by 1 base, leaving 14 bases between them. Here the CDR3 reads CATFGSGSYNEQFF. In DNA, the CDR3 is TGTGCCACCTTCGGGTCAGGGTCCTACAATGAGCAGTTCTTC.

This clone was recorded once. The chain couples TRBV9 to TRBJ2-7, with 8 positions matching TRBD2. Germline-derived CDR1 and CDR2 are SGDLS and YYNGEE. This CDR3 contains 13 residues. J lost 7 bases, V lost 0 bases, and 3 bases had no gene match. CDR3 nucleotide sequence: TGTGCCAGCAGCGTAGGGACTAGCCGGGAGCAGTACTTC. Amino acid sequence: CASSVGTSREQYF.

The chain links TRBV7-9 to TRBJ2-7; D is unresolved. V lost 2 bases and J 4 bases, leaving 18 bases between the germline ends. The CDR3 is 16 amino acids. Germline loops: CDR1 SEHNR, CDR2 FQNEAQ (reference sequence). CDR3 DNA: TGTGCCAGCAGCTTATTCACGGGCAGATATGCGTACGAGCAGTACTTC. This sequence encodes CASSLFTGRYAYEQYF.

The V call is TRBV14, the J call TRBJ2-3, with no clear D. The CDR3 runs 13 residues. In germline, CDR1 is SGHDN, CDR2 FVKESK. V lost 2 bases to trimming and J lost 3 bases, with 6 bases between them. The CDR3 sequence is CASSQRRTDTQYF. DNA of the CDR3: TGTGCCAGCAGCCAAAGGAGAACAGATACGCAGTATTTT.

This chain joins TRBV21-1 and TRBJ2-2. TRBV21-1 is flagged as a pseudogene. The CDR3 covers 14 residues. The CDR3 region is CATGHTRRTGELFF. The CDR3 DNA reads as TGTGCCACCGGACACACCCGGAGGACCGGGGAGCTGTTTTTT.

The chain links TRBV9 to TRBJ2-1; D is perhaps TRBD2 (6 bases). CDR3 size: 16 residues. Trimming cost V 3 bases and J 5 bases, with 18 bases left between them. Germline lookup yields CDR1 SGDLS and CDR2 YYNGEE. The CDR3 nucleotides read TGTGCCAGCAGCGGGGTCGGGGGATTACGCAACAATGAGCAGTTCTTC. Protein sequence: CASSGVGGLRNNEQFF.

This sequence joins TRBV7-8 and TRBJ1-1; the D is unclear. Trimming stripped 5 bases from V and 5 bases from J, with 15 bases between. CDR1 SGHVS and CDR2 FQNEAQ come from the germline V gene. The length of the CDR3 is 14 residues. Here the CDR3 reads CASSPHRGDTEAFF. The DNA of the CDR3 is TGTGCCAGCAGCCCCCACCGTGGGGATACTGAAGCTTTCTTT.

For the CDR3, the DNA is TGTGCCAGCAGTCGGGACTTTCCCTACGAGCAGTACTTC. It encodes CASSRDFPYEQYF. This rearrangement joins TRBV5-6 to TRBJ2-7; D may be TRBD2 (6 bases). Germline-derived CDR1 and CDR2 are SGHDT and YYEEEE. V dropped 5 bases and J dropped 2 bases, with 11 bases sitting between them. This CDR3 is 13 amino acids long.

The rearrangement joins TRBV5-1 to TRBJ2-7; 7 bases fit TRBD2. Germline V CDR1 and CDR2: SGHRS, YFSETQ. This CDR3 contains 14 residues. J gave up 1 base and V 0 bases, and 1 base lay outside the gene matches. CDR3 nucleotide sequence: TGCGCCAGCAGCTTGGCTAGCGGTTCCTACGAGCAGTACTTC. Amino acid sequence: CASSLASGSYEQYF.

As for this clone: Other DNA sequences within the sample encode an identical CDR3. The chain links TRBV27 to TRBJ2-5; 8 bases are a match to TRBD1. TRBJ2-7 explains the end of the DNA better; the J call may be wrong. The CDR3 sequence is 13 residues long. Germline-derived CDR1 and CDR2 are MNHEY and SMNVEV (reference sequence). The CDR3 spells CASRPGTGYEQYF. CDR3 coding DNA: TGTGCCAGCAGACCCGGGACAGGCTACGAGCAGTACTTC.

The chain employs TRBV5-6 and TRBJ2-5; D not resolved. CDR1 is SGHDT, CDR2 YYEEEE, per germline. The CDR3 spans 14 residues. V was pared by 0 bases and J by 4 bases, with 10 bases between. The CDR3 loop reads CASSLGPPRETQYF. In DNA, the CDR3 is TGTGCCAGCAGCTTGGGACCCCCTAGAGAGACCCAGTACTTC. The full variable domain, its missing parts supplied by reference TRBV5-6 and TRBJ2-5, is DAGVTQSPTHLIKTRGQQVTLRCSPKSGHDTVSWYQQALGQGPQFIFQYYEEEERQRGNFPDRFSGHQFPNYSSELNVNALLLGDSALYLCASSLGPPRETQYFGPGTRLLVL.

The genes are TRBV19 and TRBJ2-2; D not certain. Trimming cost V 1 base and J 4 bases, with 7 bases left between them. The CDR3 covers 14 residues. CDR1 is LNHDA, CDR2 SQIVND, per germline (reference sequence). The CDR3 is CASSIGVFTGELFF. The CDR3 DNA is TGTGCCAGTAGTATAGGGGTATTCACCGGGGAGCTGTTTTTT. Supplemented by reference TRBV19 and TRBJ2-2, the full variable domain reads DGGITQSPKYLFRKEGQNVTLSCEQNLNHDAMYWYRQDPGQGLRLIYYSQIVNDFQKGDIAEGYSVSREKKESFPLTVTSAQKNPTAFYLCASSIGVFTGELFFGEGSRLTVL.

This clone was recorded only once. This chain links TRBV11-2 with TRBJ2-2; D gene uncertain. V lost 2 bases and J 2 bases, leaving 6 bases between the germline ends. CDR1 and CDR2 (germline): SGHAT, FQNNGV. The CDR3 runs to 14 residues. The CDR3 DNA follows: TGTGCCAGCAGCTTAATTACTAACACCGGGGAGCTGTTTTTT. Protein sequence: CASSLITNTGELFF.

The V and J genes are TRBV29-1 and TRBJ2-7; possibly TRBD1 for D (6 bases). Germline V gives CDR1 SQVTM, CDR2 ANQGSEA. There are 15 residues in the CDR3. V was cut by 0 bases and J by 3 bases, with 15 bases left in between. The CDR3 region has the DNA TGCAGCGTTGAAGATCAAACAGGGAAACTCTACGAGCAGTACTTC. The encoded protein is CSVEDQTGKLYEQYF.

The chain carries TRBV14 and TRBJ2-3; no firm D call. The CDR3 consists of 16 residues. CDR1 is SGHDN, CDR2 FVKESK, per germline. V lost 0 bases and J 4 bases, leaving 14 bases between the germline ends. Written as DNA, the CDR3 is TGTGCCAGCAGCCAAGAAAATCCCTTTTTGGCAGATACGCAGTATTTT. This gives the protein CASSQENPFLADTQYF.

The chain links TRBV13 to TRBJ2-2, with 14 positions matching TRBD2. This CDR3 has 18 residues. V lost 4 bases and J lost 1; bases outside the gene matches: 5. In germline, CDR1 is PRHDT, CDR2 FYEKMQ (reference sequence). The CDR3: CASSSTSGRAGNTGELFF. The CDR3 DNA reads TGTGCCAGCAGCTCGACTAGCGGGAGGGCCGGGAACACCGGGGAGCTGTTTTTT.

This clone has only one observation. The rearrangement joins TRBV28 to TRBJ2-7; 12 bases agree with TRBD1. Germline V gene data show CDR1 as MDHEN and CDR2 as SYDVKM. The CDR3 extends over 16 amino acids. V trimming: 7 bases; J trimming: 5 bases; junction bases outside the gene matches: 12. The DNA of the CDR3 is TGTGCCAGCAAACCCCGGGGGACAGGGGGCAAGAACGAGCAGTACTTC. As protein: CASKPRGTGGKNEQYF. The full variable domain, its missing parts supplied by reference TRBV28 and TRBJ2-7, is DVKVTQSSRYLVKRTGEKVFLECVQDMDHENMFWYRQDPGLGLRLIYFSYDVKMKEKGDIPEGYSVSREKKERFSLILESASTNQTSMYLCASKPRGTGGKNEQYFGPGTRLTVT.

This chain connects TRBV27 to TRBJ2-3; 7 positions match TRBD1. CDR3 length: 16 residues. The germline CDR1 and CDR2 sequences are MNHEY and SMNVEV (reference sequence). The V segment lost 7 bases and the J segment 0 bases; nucleotides outside the gene matches: 10. The CDR3: CASMELYRGSTDTQYF. CDR3 in DNA: TGTGCCAGCATGGAACTATACAGGGGTAGCACAGATACGCAGTATTTT.